The 24 T cell receptor beta chains listed next were all sequenced from one sample in a study of OX40 agonist ivuxolimab in advanced cancers. Repertoires were generated with immunoSEQ multiplex PCR, while TCRdb's copy carries only in-frame clones and drops some. The data hold about 77,000 clones, with 83% observed a single time. The sequenced sample was CD4+ or CD8+ T cells sorted from blood, obtained in a trial of the OX40 agonist ivuxolimab. The receptor set was obtained from an adult with an advanced solid tumor such as melanoma, head and neck, liver or kidney cancer.

The V gene is TRBV2, the J gene TRBJ1-2; no clear D. This CDR3 is 12 amino acids long. Between the trimmed V and J ends, which lost 7 bases and 6 bases, there was a span of 12 bases. CDR1 is SNHLY and CDR2 is FYNNEI in the germline V gene. The CDR3 reads CASNLILDGYTF. In DNA form, the CDR3 reads TGTGCCAGCAACCTTATCTTAGATGGCTACACCTTC. The entire variable domain, with the rest obtained from reference TRBV2 and TRBJ1-2, is as follows: EPEVTQTPSHQVTQMGQEVILRCVPISNHLYFYWYRQILGQKVEFLVSFYNNEISEKSEIFDDQFSVERPDGSNFTLKIRSTKLEDSAMYFCASNLILDGYTFGSGTRLTVV.

The chain couples TRBV5-4 to TRBJ2-3; possible D gene TRBD1, 5 bases. Germline-derived CDR1 and CDR2 are SGHNT and YYREEE (reference sequence). The CDR3 contains 16 residues. V was trimmed by 3 bases and J by 4 bases, leaving 18 bases between them. The CDR3, as DNA: TGTGCCAGCAGCTCACCCTTCAAGGAAGGGGCAGATACGCAGTATTTT. This codes for CASSSPFKEGADTQYF.

V gene TRBV5-8 combines with J gene TRBJ2-5; 13 bases line up with TRBD2. Trimming took 4 bases from V and 4 from J; bases not matched to a gene: 10. CDR1 is SGHTS and CDR2 is YDEGEE in the germline V gene. This CDR3 is 17 amino acids long. The CDR3: CASSPRGLAGVGETQYF. In nucleotides, the CDR3 is TGTGCCAGCAGCCCCAGAGGACTAGCGGGAGTAGGAGAGACCCAGTACTTC.

This chain links TRBV27 with TRBJ2-6; no firm D call. Germline lookup yields CDR1 MNHEY and CDR2 SMNVEV (reference sequence). V was cut by 5 bases and J by 4 bases, with 9 bases left in between. This CDR3 has 14 residues. CDR3 in amino acids: CASSQTSGANVLTF. DNA for the CDR3: TGTGCCAGCAGTCAGACATCCGGGGCCAACGTCCTGACTTTC.

The chain is built from TRBV18 and TRBJ2-2, with 8 bases aligning to TRBD2. This CDR3 has 16 residues. CDR1 and CDR2 from the germline V gene are KGHSH and LQKENI. With V trimmed by 0 bases and J by 4 bases, 4 bases remained unmatched. Here the CDR3 reads CASSPPAGGGTGELFF. The CDR3 nucleotides are TGTGCCAGCTCACCACCGGCGGGGGGCGGCACCGGGGAGCTGTTTTTT.

The rearrangement joins TRBV5-6 to TRBJ1-5; 7 nucleotides line up with TRBD1. Losses at the gene ends were 0 bases for V and 5 bases for J; bases not matched to a gene: 2. The CDR3 extends over 14 amino acids. Germline V gene lookup returns CDR1 SGHDT and CDR2 YYEEEE. The CDR3 DNA follows: TGTGCCAGCAGCTTGGGACAGGGTGATCAGCCCCAGCATTTT. It specifies CASSLGQGDQPQHF.

The V call is TRBV2, the J call TRBJ2-7; 8 bases map to TRBD1. V dropped 3 bases and J dropped 7; count of bases not matched to a gene: 5. The CDR3 contains 13 residues. Germline values: CDR1 SNHLY, CDR2 FYNNEI. The CDR3 protein is CASSEGQAREQYF. CDR3 sequence (DNA): TGTGCCAGCAGTGAGGGACAGGCACGGGAGCAGTACTTC.

A remark on this clone: A read error may account for a junction end that differs from germline. This rearrangement joins TRBV25-1 to TRBJ1-1; D remains ambiguous. This CDR3 is 14 amino acids long. Germline assignment: CDR1 MGHDK and CDR2 SYGVNS. CDR3: CASSPYGGNPEAFF. The CDR3, as DNA: TGTGCCAGCAGTCCTTATGGCGGGAACCCTGAAGCTTTCTTT.

The chain recombines TRBV7-9 with TRBJ2-5, with D uncertain. With 5 bases removed from V and 5 bases from J, the gap between germline ends came to 9 bases. Germline CDR1 and CDR2: SEHNR and FQNEAQ (reference sequence). The CDR3 consists of 12 residues. In nucleotides, the CDR3 is TGTGCCAGCAGCCCCGAGGTGGAGACCCAGTACTTC. Translating gives CASSPEVETQYF.

This clone was detected once. V gene TRBV5-1 combines with J gene TRBJ2-7; D is perhaps TRBD1 (6 bases). The CDR3 loop spans 13 amino acids. Trimming stripped 3 bases from V and 3 bases from J, with 10 bases between. Germline V gene sequence: CDR1 SGHRS, CDR2 YFSETQ. The CDR3 nucleotides read TGCGCCAGCAGCTCGGTAGGGGGCTACGAGCAGTACTTC. It yields the protein CASSSVGGYEQYF.

The rearrangement uses TRBV7-8 and TRBJ2-1; possibly TRBD1 or TRBD2 for D (5 bases each). V was clipped by 5 bases and J by 10 bases, with 15 bases between them. There are 13 residues in the CDR3. Germline V gives CDR1 SGHVS, CDR2 FQNEAQ. In DNA form, the CDR3 reads TGTGCCAGCAGCCCCGGGGCCCTCGGGGAGCAGTTCTTC. Translation gives CASSPGALGEQFF.

DNA for the CDR3: TGCAGCGTCTTAGAGACTGGGCGCTCCTACAATGAGCAGTTCTTC. The encoded protein is CSVLETGRSYNEQFF. J is TRBJ2-1 and V is TRBV29-1; D remains unclear. Germline V CDR1 and CDR2: SQVTM, ANQGSEA. The CDR3 spans 15 residues. Deletions cut 6 bases from V and 0 bases from J, with 15 bases between.

V gene TRBV7-8 combines with J gene TRBJ1-2; D is perhaps TRBD1 (6 bases). The V end lost 3 bases, the J end lost 5 bases, and 19 bases lay between the germline ends. Germline CDR1 is SGHVS and CDR2 is FQNEAQ. CDR3 length equals 16 residues. CDR3 bases: TGTGCCAGCAGCTTCAACAGGGACCCCATTTGGTATGGCTACACCTTC. Translated: CASSFNRDPIWYGYTF.

In the case of this clone: One end of the junction varies from germline; a read error may be responsible. This rearrangement joins TRBV6-5 to TRBJ1-2; TRBD1 matches 7 bases. The CDR3 contains 13 residues. CDR1 is MNHEY and CDR2 is SVGAGI in the germline V gene. The CDR3 DNA follows: TGTGCCAGCAGTCCCCCGGGACAGCCGAGCGTGATCTTC. Amino acid sequence: CASSPPGQPSVIF.

This rearrangement joins TRBV25-1 to TRBJ2-3; 14 positions match TRBD2. The CDR3 has 18 amino acids. V dropped 6 bases and J dropped 1; count of bases not matched to a gene: 9. Germline CDR1 and CDR2: MGHDK and SYGVNS. This chain's CDR3 is CASRSGTSGRAGTDTQYF. The CDR3 bases are TGTGCCAGCAGATCAGGGACTAGCGGGAGAGCAGGCACAGATACGCAGTATTTT. The entire variable domain, with the rest obtained from reference TRBV25-1 and TRBJ2-3, is as follows: EADIYQTPRYLVIGTGKKITLECSQTMGHDKMYWYQQDPGMELHLIHYSYGVNSTEKGDLSSESTVSRIRTEHFPLTLESARPSHTSQYLCASRSGTSGRAGTDTQYFGPGTRLTVL.

The chain carries TRBV29-1 and TRBJ1-1; perhaps TRBD1 as D (5 bases). The CDR3 runs 16 residues. The germline V and J ends were trimmed by 4 bases and 4 bases, with 22 bases remaining between them. The germline V gene encodes CDR1 SQVTM and CDR2 ANQGSEA. CDR3 protein: CSVVIWGGEGGTEAFF. The CDR3 nucleotides are TGCAGCGTTGTGATATGGGGGGGAGAAGGCGGCACTGAAGCTTTCTTT.

This rearrangement joins TRBV2 to TRBJ2-3; D might be TRBD2 (6 bases). V lost 7 bases and J 5 bases, leaving 19 bases between the germline ends. The CDR3 extends over 15 amino acids. Germline assignment: CDR1 SNHLY and CDR2 FYNNEI. The CDR3 DNA reads as TGTGCCAGCACCGGGACTTCCCAAATGGGAGATACGCAGTATTTT. This encodes CASTGTSQMGDTQYF.

The chain has TRBV11-3 and TRBJ2-7, with D maybe TRBD1 (5 bases). The CDR3 length is 12 residues. V was trimmed by 5 bases and J by 4 bases, leaving 9 bases between them. The germline CDR1 and CDR2 sequences are SGHNT and YENEEA. The CDR3 reads CASSQDSYEQYF. CDR3 sequence (DNA): TGTGCCAGCAGCCAAGACAGTTACGAGCAGTACTTC.

This chain uses TRBV7-2 with TRBJ2-3; TRBD2 agrees at 11 bases. The V gene's germline CDR1 is SGHTA and CDR2 FQGNSA. Germline trimming cut 5 bases from V and 5 bases from J; bases unmatched to any gene: 9. This CDR3 contains 16 residues. The CDR3 reads CASSPLTSGIVDTQYF. CDR3 coding DNA: TGTGCCAGCAGCCCACTGACTAGCGGGATTGTAGATACGCAGTATTTT.

The chain couples TRBV27 to TRBJ1-6; a weak D match, TRBD1 (6 bases). CDR1 MNHEY and CDR2 SMNVEV come from the germline V gene (reference sequence). V lost 3 bases and J lost 2, with 8 bases in between. CDR3 length: 15 residues. The CDR3 nucleotides read TGTGCCAGCAGTTTCGGGGGGCCCTATAATTCACCCCTCCACTTT. Protein product: CASSFGGPYNSPLHF.

The chain carries TRBV27 and TRBJ1-1; weak D call: TRBD1 (6 bases). The CDR3 spans 14 residues. V was cut by 5 bases and J by 1 base, with 11 bases left in between. Germline V lookup: CDR1 MNHEY, CDR2 SMNVEV (reference sequence). CDR3 loop: CASSPGGRNTEAFF. The CDR3, as DNA: TGTGCCAGCAGTCCCGGGGGCCGGAACACTGAAGCTTTCTTT.

The V and J genes are TRBV6-1 and TRBJ2-2, with D maybe TRBD2 (6 bases). Germline CDR1 MNHNS, CDR2 SASEGT. The CDR3 is 14 amino acids. V lost 6 bases to trimming and J lost 5 bases, with 13 bases between them. CDR3 sequence: CASRPSEGTGELFF. The CDR3 coding sequence is TGTGCCAGCAGGCCCTCGGAGGGAACCGGGGAGCTGTTTTTT.

The chain uses TRBV6-5 and TRBJ1-6, with D tentatively TRBD1 (6 bases). V lost 8 bases and J 8 bases, leaving 10 bases between the germline ends. Germline-derived CDR1 and CDR2 are MNHEY and SVGAGI. The CDR3 covers 12 residues. The CDR3 here is CASDSGDSPLHF. The CDR3 nucleotides are TGTGCCAGCGATTCAGGGGATTCACCCCTCCACTTT.

The chain has TRBV18 and TRBJ2-7, with a weak D call TRBD2 (5 bases). The germline gives CDR1 KGHSH, CDR2 LQKENI. The CDR3 sequence is 13 residues long. The V and J ends lost 3 bases and 3 bases respectively, with 9 bases between them. Written as DNA, the CDR3 is TGTGCCAGCTCACCGAACGGGGTCTACGAGCAGTACTTC. Protein product: CASSPNGVYEQYF.